Shown below are 13 T cell receptor beta chains from a single sample sequenced in a study of beta chain features in type 1 diabetes. The investigators reverse transcribed all of the isolated RNA, so they sequenced expressed TCRB transcripts. TCRdb's table, derived via immunoSEQ multiplex PCR, lists solely in-frame clones and lacks some. The sample lists 310,000 or so clones, 9.5% to 12% occurring once. Sequenced input: naive CD4+ T cells from blood. The receptor source for this set is a woman aged 30 to 39 in good health.

The genes are TRBV15 and TRBJ2-7; TRBD1 matches at 8 bases. The CDR3 is made up of 15 amino acids. Germline CDR1 and CDR2: LNHNV and YYDKDF (reference sequence). Trimming cost V 0 bases and J 1 base; bases outside gene matches: 2. Here the CDR3 reads CATSRDRGQSYEQYF. DNA of the CDR3: TGTGCCACCAGCAGAGACAGGGGGCAGTCCTACGAGCAGTACTTC. Full variable domain (rest looked up from reference TRBV15 and TRBJ2-7): DAMVIQNPRYQVTQFGKPVTLSCSQTLNHNVMYWYQQKSSQAPKLLFHYYDKDFNNEADTPDNFQSRRPNTSFCFLDIRSPGLGDTAMYLCATSRDRGQSYEQYFGPGTRLTVT.

About this clone: The same CDR3 arises from other DNA sequences in this sample as well. The chain uses TRBV5-1 and TRBJ2-3; TRBD2 agrees at 12 bases. This CDR3 contains 15 residues. J lost 3 bases, V lost 1 base, and 0 bases had no gene match. Germline CDR1 is SGHRS and CDR2 is YFSETQ. The CDR3: CASSLLAGGTDTQYF. DNA of the CDR3: TGCGCCAGCAGCTTGCTAGCGGGAGGGACAGATACGCAGTATTTT. Looking up the rest from reference TRBV5-1 and TRBJ2-3 gives the full variable domain: KAGVTQTPRYLIKTRGQQVTLSCSPISGHRSVSWYQQTPGQGLQFLFEYFSETQRNKGNFPGRFSGRQFSNSRSEMNVSTLELGDSALYLCASSLLAGGTDTQYFGPGTRLTVL.

V usage is TRBV5-1 and J usage is TRBJ2-2, with TRBD2 matching over 12 bases. The CDR3 is 15 residues long. With V trimmed by 6 bases and J by 4 bases, 4 bases remained unmatched. The germline gives CDR1 SGHRS, CDR2 YFSETQ. The CDR3 region has the DNA TGCGCCAGCAAGACTAGCGGGAGACTCACCGGGGAGCTGTTTTTT. Translating it yields CASKTSGRLTGELFF.

The table lists this clone with a few counts. The V gene is TRBV29-1, the J gene TRBJ2-1; 11 positions match TRBD2. Germline V gene lookup returns CDR1 SQVTM and CDR2 ANQGSEA. V lost 2 bases and J lost 4; bases outside the gene matches: 10. This CDR3 comprises 17 residues. DNA of the CDR3: TGCAGCGTTGAAAGCGGGACTAGCGGACCATTTTACAATGAGCAGTTCTTC. Its protein product is CSVESGTSGPFYNEQFF.

This clone was seen only a few times. The chain is built from TRBV30 and TRBJ2-6; a weak D match, TRBD2 (7 bases). There are 15 residues in the CDR3. Between the trimmed V and J ends, which lost 5 bases and 2 bases, there was a span of 13 bases. Germline V gives CDR1 GTSNPN, CDR2 SVGIG (reference sequence). CDR3 in amino acids: CAWHLGGAGANVLTF. For the CDR3, the DNA is TGTGCCTGGCACTTAGGGGGGGCTGGGGCCAACGTCCTGACTTTC.

The rearrangement joins TRBV6-1 to TRBJ2-2, with D maybe TRBD1 (6 bases). In germline, CDR1 is MNHNS, CDR2 SASEGT. The CDR3 is 13 amino acids. V was clipped by 7 bases and J by 8 bases, with 14 bases between them. This CDR3 is CASIRQARGELFF. The DNA of the CDR3 is TGTGCCAGCATCCGACAGGCCCGGGGGGAGCTGTTTTTT.

CDR3 sequence: CASSRAGATNEKLFF. CDR3 bases: TGTGCCAGCAGCCGCGCGGGTGCAACTAATGAAAAACTGTTTTTT. The chain is built from TRBV6-1 and TRBJ1-4; D is uncertain. Germline V gene lookup returns CDR1 MNHNS and CDR2 SASEGT. The CDR3 sequence is 15 residues long. Trimming stripped 6 bases from V and 0 bases from J, with 11 bases between.

This clone was detected only a few times. The chain joins TRBV28 to TRBJ1-2, with 11 bases fitting TRBD1. Germline lookup yields CDR1 MDHEN and CDR2 SYDVKM. This CDR3 is 16 amino acids long. J lost 1 base, V lost 5 bases, and 6 bases had no gene match. Here the CDR3 DNA reads TGTGCCAGCAGTAAACTGGGACAGGGGGTTAACTATGGCTACACCTTC. This gives the protein CASSKLGQGVNYGYTF.

V gene TRBV5-1 combines with J gene TRBJ1-1, with TRBD1 matching 7 bases. Looked up from germline, CDR1 is SGHRS and CDR2 is YFSETQ. V was clipped by 5 bases and J by 4 bases; unmatched bases: 8. CDR3 length: 14 amino acids. CDR3 region: CASSRQGGGTEAFF. In DNA form, the CDR3 reads TGCGCCAGCAGTCGACAGGGCGGAGGCACTGAAGCTTTCTTT.

The table lists this clone with a few counts. The chain recombines TRBV4-1 with TRBJ2-7; TRBD1 is a possible D gene (5 bases). The germline V gene encodes CDR1 MGHRA and CDR2 YSYEKL. CDR3 size: 18 residues. Trimming cost V 2 bases and J 1 base, with 21 bases left between them. This chain's CDR3 is CASSQSLSGRTRSYEQYF. The CDR3 DNA is TGCGCCAGCAGCCAATCACTAAGTGGCCGGACAAGATCCTACGAGCAGTACTTC.

This rearrangement joins TRBV4-2 to TRBJ2-3; tentatively, D is TRBD2 (6 bases). The CDR3 length is 17 residues. Between the trimmed V and J ends, which lost 0 bases and 2 bases, there was a span of 15 bases. Germline V CDR1 and CDR2: LGHNA, YNFKEQ. This CDR3 is CASSQDRAGPPTDTQYF. CDR3 nucleotides: TGTGCCAGCAGCCAAGATAGGGCGGGACCCCCCACAGATACGCAGTATTTT.

This rearrangement joins TRBV5-1 to TRBJ2-7; 9 nucleotides agree with TRBD1. Trimming cost V 4 bases and J 7 bases; bases outside gene matches: 6. This CDR3 comprises 13 residues. CDR1 is SGHRS, CDR2 YFSETQ, per germline. In DNA form, the CDR3 reads TGCGCCAGCAGCCTAGGACAGGGGCGGGAGCAGTACTTC. Encoded protein: CASSLGQGREQYF.

The chain links TRBV6-6 to TRBJ1-5; 8 bases align to TRBD1. The length of the CDR3 is 15 residues. CDR1 and CDR2 (germline): MNHNY, SVGAGI (reference sequence). Losses at the gene ends were 2 bases for V and 4 bases for J; bases not matched to a gene: 4. CDR3 DNA sequence: TGTGCCAGCAGTTACGACTACAGGGGGAATCAGCCCCAGCATTTT. Protein product: CASSYDYRGNQPQHF.